What follows describes a single T cell receptor (beta chain). No antigen is known for it. Germline loops: CDR1 MDHEN, CDR2 SYDVKM. The V end lost 4 bases, the J end lost 4 bases, and 7 bases lay between the germline ends. The CDR3 has 12 amino acids. The data are from a study of beta chain features in type 1 diabetes. Study-wide results and caveats: There was a moderate but significant shortening of TCRB CDR3s in all four CD4+ subsets of Type 1 diabetes patients. Relative to healthy donors, patients appeared to have naive, central memory and Treg TCRB repertoires that were more similar. Junctions at VDJ sites from type 1 diabetes patients had fewer insertions and more deletions.

The entirety of the isolated RNA underwent reverse transcription, so expressed TCRB transcripts were sequenced. Profiled with immunoSEQ multiplex PCR; TCRdb holds only in-frame clones, not every one. Found here are more than 250,000 clones, 13% to 15% of them singletons; the top ten hold 0.017%. Sorted populations all had greater than 95% purity. V gene TRBV28 combines with J gene TRBJ1-2, with D unresolved. The sample taken for sequencing was naive CD4+ T cells from blood. The source of this sequence is a man aged 30-40 years with type 1 diabetes. The CDR3 spells CASSSNGYGYTF. CDR3 DNA sequence: TGTGCCAGCAGTTCTAACGGCTATGGCTACACCTTC.